The entry below gives a single TCR beta chain sequence along with its context. This record comes from a study of beta chain features in type 1 diabetes. Study overall: The examined sorted cells totaled over 85,000,000 across samples.

Expressed TCRB transcripts were sequenced because the isolated RNA had all been reverse transcribed beforehand. Libraries were prepared by immunoSEQ multiplex PCR; TCRdb keeps only in-frame clonotypes and omits some of them. The sample shows about 40,000 clones, approximately 50% of them seen only once. CDR1 SGHTA and CDR2 FQGNSA come from the germline V gene. The CDR3 has 15 amino acids. Trimming at V came to 3 bases and at J to 3 bases, leaving 6 bases not matched to a gene. Donors underwent one heparinised blood draw, 95 to 150 mL on average. This chain joins TRBV7-2 and TRBJ2-5, with 8 bases matching TRBD1. This TCR derives from a woman between 18 and 30 years old in good health. Sequences were obtained from central memory CD4+ T cells from blood. Here the CDR3 DNA reads TGTGCCAGCAGCTTCGGCGGGACAGGTGAAGAGACCCAGTACTTC. Its protein product is CASSFGGTGEETQYF. Combining the CDR3 with reference TRBV7-2 and TRBJ2-5 gives the whole variable domain GAGVSQSPSNKVTEKGKDVELRCDPISGHTALYWYRQSLGQGLEFLIYFQGNSAPDKSGLPSDRFSAERTGGSVSTLTIQRTQQEDSAVYLCASSFGGTGEETQYFGPGTRLLVL.